This T cell receptor beta chain is drawn from a study of lymphopenia after photon versus proton radiotherapy. Regarding the study as a whole: After the lymphocyte nadir, photon-treated repertoires showed oligoclonal expansion, especially of CD8+ Temra cells. Authors raise, but do not show, better survival with proton therapy. Relative stability marked proton patients; photon patients lost diversity and naive cells. In patients who died, overall survival fell as post-nadir TCR diversity dropped more.

Remarks on this clone: Its antigen is still unknown.

Repertoires were generated with immunoSEQ multiplex PCR, while TCRdb's copy carries only in-frame clones and drops some. The data show 40,000 to 55,000 clones, more than 85% seen once. Material: peripheral blood, obtained from a patient treated with photon-based radiotherapy. This sequence was found in a middle-aged woman with cholangiocarcinoma.

The CDR3 DNA is TGTGCCAGCAGTGATCCGGACAGGAACTACGAGCAGTACTTC. This translates into CASSDPDRNYEQYF. The chain is built from TRBV25-1 and TRBJ2-7, with TRBD1 matching over 7 bases. Trimming cost V 3 bases and J 3 bases; bases outside gene matches: 5. The CDR3 extends over 14 amino acids. Per germline, CDR1 MGHDK and CDR2 SYGVNS.